Below, 3 T cell receptor beta chains from the same sample are listed, as sequenced in a study of blood T cell repertoires in COVID-19 (dated by TCRdb to 2018 to 2021). Libraries were made using the immunoSEQ multiplex PCR assay. In TCRdb, the immuneACCESS table is reduced to in-frame sequences with V and J assigned. These tables do not hold every clone; where another copy was compared, an unresolved V gene accounts for under half, and the others remain unexplained. The sample table lists around 100,000 clones, about four fifths of them with a count of one. The leading ten clones occupy approximately 6.5% of the sample. Sample: peripheral blood. These receptors were collected from a man aged 55 to 69 with acute or convalescent COVID-19.

This clone is a singleton in its sample. The V call is TRBV4-3, the J call TRBJ2-1; 14 bases line up with TRBD2. Germline lookup yields CDR1 LGHNA and CDR2 YSLEER. The CDR3 runs 18 residues. Trimming at V came to 0 bases and at J to 5 bases, leaving 6 bases not matched to a gene. The CDR3 coding sequence is TGCGCCAGCAGCCAAGATCCCAGGGGACTAGCGGGGGACAATGAGCAGTTCTTC. Its protein is CASSQDPRGLAGDNEQFF.

The chain carries TRBV12-5 and TRBJ1-4, with TRBD1 identical over 7 bases. The J segment lost 3 bases and the V segment lost 4 bases, leaving 5 bases of the junction unmatched. CDR1 and CDR2 from the germline V gene are LGHNT and FRNRAP. There are 15 residues in the CDR3. The CDR3: CASGYGQESNEKLFF. The CDR3 DNA reads as TGTGCTAGTGGTTATGGACAGGAATCTAATGAAAAACTGTTTTTT.

V gene TRBV19 combines with J gene TRBJ1-5; D is perhaps TRBD1 (5 bases). CDR1 is LNHDA and CDR2 is SQIVND in the germline V gene (reference sequence). Trimming pared 7 bases from V and 3 bases from J, leaving 10 bases between. This CDR3 spans 13 amino acids. The chain's CDR3 is CASNRRTNQPQHF. The CDR3 nucleotides are TGTGCCAGTAACAGGCGGACCAATCAGCCCCAGCATTTT.